Following are 22 T cell receptor beta chains from one sample sequenced in a study of shared clonotypes between healthy human individuals. Clones were sequenced by immunoSEQ multiplex PCR, and TCRdb holds only the in-frame ones, with some missing. This sample carries some 1.4 million clones, approximately 96% of them seen once, and the ten largest clones take more than 0.9%. Input material: naive CD4+ T cells sorted from blood. The subset: CD45RA+ positively selected. The receptors shown here come from a man younger than 45 in good health.

This chain connects TRBV10-3 to TRBJ2-3, with D unclear. V lost 8 bases and J lost 4, with 10 bases in between. CDR3 length equals 12 residues. Germline values: CDR1 ENHRY, CDR2 SYGVKD. The CDR3 loop is CAIGELPDTQYF. CDR3 DNA sequence: TGTGCCATCGGAGAATTACCAGATACGCAGTATTTT.

J is TRBJ2-2 and V is TRBV4-2; D is perhaps TRBD1 (5 bases). Germline V gene sequence: CDR1 LGHNA, CDR2 YNFKEQ. V lost 1 base to trimming and J lost 6 bases, with 12 bases between them. The CDR3 loop spans 15 amino acids. The CDR3 sequence: CASSQVLQVAGELFF. The CDR3 nucleotides are TGTGCCAGCAGCCAAGTGTTACAGGTGGCCGGGGAGCTGTTTTTT.

The rearrangement uses TRBV6-1 and TRBJ2-1; the match to TRBD1 covers 8 bases. Germline V lookup: CDR1 MNHNS, CDR2 SASEGT. The CDR3 length is 14 residues. The junction had 14 bases not matched to a gene; V was cut back by 11 bases and J by 8 bases. CDR3 in DNA: TGTGCCCTACTAACGACAGGGGCTCGGGATGAGCAGTTCTTC. Its protein product is CALLTTGARDEQFF.

V is TRBV9 and J is TRBJ2-3, with D maybe TRBD1 (5 bases). This CDR3 contains 12 residues. Germline CDR1 SGDLS, CDR2 YYNGEE. V dropped 0 bases and J dropped 7 bases, with 6 bases sitting between them. The CDR3 sequence: CASSVGTNTQYF. The CDR3 DNA is TGTGCCAGCAGCGTAGGGACAAATACGCAGTATTTT.

Worth noting for this clone: Other DNA sequences in this sample translate to the same CDR3. The CDR3 spells CASSYSTGGNEQYF. CDR3 in DNA: TGTGCCAGCAGTTACTCTACAGGGGGCAACGAGCAGTACTTC. This chain joins TRBV6-6 and TRBJ2-7; 9 bases agree with TRBD1. Losses at the gene ends were 0 bases for V and 5 bases for J; bases not matched to a gene: 2. CDR1 is MNHNY and CDR2 is SVGAGI in the germline V gene (reference sequence). The CDR3 consists of 14 residues.

This clone came up a few times. V usage is TRBV28 and J usage is TRBJ2-7; TRBD1 matches at 9 bases. The CDR3 spans 14 residues. Germline V gives CDR1 MDHEN, CDR2 SYDVKM. The V and J ends lost 2 bases and 5 bases, in that order; junction bases with no gene match: 4. The CDR3 DNA sequence: TGTGCCAGCAGTTTAAGGACAGGGGCTGACGAGCAGTACTTC. It translates to CASSLRTGADEQYF.

The gene calls are TRBV28 and TRBJ1-1, with 9 bases fitting TRBD1. The junction had 14 bases not matched to a gene; V was cut back by 2 bases and J by 10 bases. The CDR3 has 16 residues. The germline V gene encodes CDR1 MDHEN and CDR2 SYDVKM. CDR3 sequence (DNA): TGTGCCAGCAGTTTACCGGGACAGGGAGCCACCCTGGGAGCTTTCTTT. Encoded protein: CASSLPGQGATLGAFF.

J is TRBJ2-5 and V is TRBV2; D gene unclear. Trimming left V 4 bases short and J 2 bases short, with 8 bases between. CDR1 is SNHLY, CDR2 FYNNEI, per germline. CDR3 size: 13 residues. The CDR3 nucleotides are TGTGCCAGCAGTGGGGCGGTACAAGAGACCCAGTACTTC. Translation: CASSGAVQETQYF.

V and J are TRBV6-5 and TRBJ2-2, with D perhaps matching TRBD2 (5 bases). Trimming pared 6 bases from V and 1 base from J, leaving 9 bases between. The germline CDR1 and CDR2 sequences are MNHEY and SVGAGI. This CDR3 is 14 amino acids long. The CDR3 loop is CASSRSGNTGELFF. The DNA for the CDR3 is TGTGCCAGCAGCCGAAGCGGGAACACCGGGGAGCTGTTTTTT.

J is TRBJ2-3 and V is TRBV18; 10 bases map to TRBD1. CDR3 length: 17 residues. CDR1 and CDR2 (germline): KGHSH, LQKENI. V was clipped by 5 bases and J by 5 bases; unmatched bases: 13. The CDR3 loop reads CASSALDRGPSLDTQYF. The CDR3 DNA reads as TGTGCCAGCTCAGCCCTCGACAGGGGGCCTTCTTTAGATACGCAGTATTTT.

About this clone itself: Other nucleotide sequences in the sample specify the same CDR3. V is TRBV28 and J is TRBJ1-2, with TRBD1 matching 7 bases. The germline V gene encodes CDR1 MDHEN and CDR2 SYDVKM. The CDR3 sequence is 14 residues long. The V gene end was trimmed by 3 bases and the J gene end by 5 bases; junction bases not matched to a gene: 6. The CDR3 nucleotides are TGTGCCAGCAGTTTTCCTCGGACAGGATATGGCTACACCTTC. Protein: CASSFPRTGYGYTF.

The CDR3: CASSQDLVAPRSQYF. DNA for the CDR3: TGCGCCAGCAGCCAAGATTTGGTGGCCCCACGTTCCCAGTACTTC. The V gene is TRBV4-3, the J gene TRBJ2-5; D call uncertain. V lost 0 bases, J lost 9 bases, and 17 bases lay in between. The CDR3 consists of 15 residues. CDR1 and CDR2 (germline): LGHNA, YSLEER.

The chain carries TRBV15 and TRBJ2-1, with 9 bases identical to TRBD1. The J segment lost 10 bases and the V segment lost 3 bases, leaving 13 bases of the junction unmatched. Germline CDR1 reads LNHNV; CDR2 reads YYDKDF (reference sequence). The CDR3 runs 16 residues. CDR3 nucleotides: TGTGCCACCAGCAGGGGCCCGGGACAGGGAGGAGGGGAGCAGTTCTTC. Translated: CATSRGPGQGGGEQFF.

CDR3 DNA sequence: TGTGCCAGTAGTATAAGCCTAGCGGGAGGAGTTTTTACCTACGAGCAGTACTTC. Its translation: CASSISLAGGVFTYEQYF. V gene TRBV19 combines with J gene TRBJ2-7, with 11 bases identical to TRBD2. The V gene's germline CDR1 is LNHDA and CDR2 SQIVND (reference sequence). The V segment lost 2 bases and the J segment 2 bases; nucleotides outside the gene matches: 11. The CDR3 runs to 18 residues.

The chain links TRBV5-1 to TRBJ1-1, with TRBD1 identical over 8 bases. With V trimmed by 5 bases and J by 5 bases, 8 bases remained unmatched. The CDR3 totals 14 residues. Germline values: CDR1 SGHRS, CDR2 YFSETQ. CDR3 amino acids: CASSSTGGKTEAFF. In DNA, the CDR3 is TGCGCCAGCAGTTCAACAGGGGGGAAGACTGAAGCTTTCTTT.

The rearrangement links TRBV5-1 to TRBJ2-3; no reliable D call. CDR1 and CDR2 from the germline V gene are SGHRS and YFSETQ. The CDR3 is 15 amino acids. Trimming pared 0 bases from V and 2 bases from J, leaving 10 bases between. Written as DNA, the CDR3 is TGCGCCAGCAGCTTGGGACTGAGTTACACAGATACGCAGTATTTT. Its protein is CASSLGLSYTDTQYF.

In DNA form, the CDR3 reads TGTGCCAGCAGTTCTATAACTGAAGCTTTCTTT. Amino acids: CASSSITEAFF. The chain combines TRBV28 with TRBJ1-1; D not resolved. Trimming left V 4 bases short and J 5 bases short, with 5 bases between. This CDR3 has 11 amino acids. Germline assignment: CDR1 MDHEN and CDR2 SYDVKM.

This chain links TRBV7-2 with TRBJ2-1, with 12 bases lining up with TRBD2. Germline V gene data show CDR1 as SGHTA and CDR2 as FQGNSA. This CDR3 region has 15 residues. V was clipped by 5 bases and J by 6 bases; unmatched bases: 5. The CDR3 DNA sequence: TGTGCCAGCAGCAGGACTAGCGGGATTCTCAATGAGCAGTTCTTC. It yields the protein CASSRTSGILNEQFF.

This sequence joins TRBV7-9 and TRBJ2-3, with unresolved D. The CDR3 covers 12 residues. Trimming took off 3 bases at V and 2 bases at J, with 3 bases between the two ends. The germline CDR1 and CDR2 sequences are SEHNR and FQNEAQ (reference sequence). As DNA, the CDR3 is TGTGCCAGCAGCTTCTACACAGATACGCAGTATTTT. This codes for CASSFYTDTQYF.

The rearrangement uses TRBV19 and TRBJ2-2, with TRBD2 matching over 10 bases. CDR3 size: 19 residues. The J segment lost 1 base and the V segment lost 2 bases, leaving 10 bases of the junction unmatched. The germline V gene encodes CDR1 LNHDA and CDR2 SQIVND (reference sequence). CDR3 nucleotides: TGTGCCAGTAGTATACGAACTAGCGGGACAACGATGAACACCGGGGAGCTGTTTTTT. Its protein product is CASSIRTSGTTMNTGELFF.

In DNA, the CDR3 is TGTGCCAGCAGTGTATCCCGTCATAATGAGCAGTTCTTC. Its protein product is CASSVSRHNEQFF. V gene TRBV2 combines with J gene TRBJ2-1; D gene uncertain. This CDR3 region has 13 residues. Germline lookup yields CDR1 SNHLY and CDR2 FYNNEI. The V gene lost 4 bases and the J gene lost 7 bases, with 11 bases spanning the gap.

This sequence joins TRBV5-4 and TRBJ2-7, with 7 bases identical to TRBD2. Per the germline V gene, CDR1 is SGHNT and CDR2 is YYREEE (reference sequence). The CDR3 is 14 amino acids. With V trimmed by 5 bases and J by 4 bases, 9 bases remained unmatched. The CDR3 region has the DNA TGTGCCAGCAGGTCCGGGACTACTACATACGAGCAGTACTTC. It codes for CASRSGTTTYEQYF.